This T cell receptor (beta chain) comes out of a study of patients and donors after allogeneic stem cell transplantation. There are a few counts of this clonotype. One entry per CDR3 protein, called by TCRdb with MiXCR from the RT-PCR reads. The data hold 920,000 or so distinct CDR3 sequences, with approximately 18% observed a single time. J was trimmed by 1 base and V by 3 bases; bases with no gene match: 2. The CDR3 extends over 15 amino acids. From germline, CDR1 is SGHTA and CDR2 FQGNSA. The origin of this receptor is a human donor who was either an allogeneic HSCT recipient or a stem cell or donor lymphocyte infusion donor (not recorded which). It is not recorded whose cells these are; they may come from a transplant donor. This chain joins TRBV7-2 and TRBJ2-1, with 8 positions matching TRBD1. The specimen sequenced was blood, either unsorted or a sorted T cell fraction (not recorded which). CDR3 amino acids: CASSFDRGSYNEQFF. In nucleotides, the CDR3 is TGTGCCAGCAGCTTCGACAGGGGATCCTACAATGAGCAGTTCTTC.